The next 8 T cell receptor beta chains were all read from a single sample in a study of OX40 agonist ivuxolimab in advanced cancers. Repertoires were generated with immunoSEQ multiplex PCR, while TCRdb's copy carries only in-frame clones and drops some. The sample includes approximately 68,000 clones, around 86% of them seen just once. The source material was CD4+ or CD8+ T cells sorted from blood, sampled in a trial of the OX40 agonist ivuxolimab. These TCRs come from an adult with an advanced solid tumor such as melanoma, head and neck, liver or kidney cancer.

The chain links TRBV19 to TRBJ2-7; D is uncertain. The CDR3 length is 13 residues. Per germline, CDR1 LNHDA and CDR2 SQIVND (reference sequence). The ends were cut back, 5 bases at V and 3 bases at J, with 11 bases in the middle. CDR3 DNA: TGTGCCAGTAGTCCCGGGCCCTACTACGAGCAGTACTTC. This sequence encodes CASSPGPYYEQYF.

The rearrangement joins TRBV9 to TRBJ2-2; TRBD1 agrees at 9 bases. V dropped 0 bases and J dropped 1; count of bases not matched to a gene: 1. The CDR3 length is 16 residues. CDR1 SGDLS and CDR2 YYNGEE come from the germline V gene. CDR3 sequence (DNA): TGTGCCAGCAGCGTAGCGGGACAGGGGAACACCGGGGAGCTGTTTTTT. This translates into CASSVAGQGNTGELFF.

The J gene is TRBJ1-2, the V gene TRBV28; 7 bases are shared with TRBD1. The CDR3 spans 17 residues. The ends lost 3 bases at V and 0 bases at J; junction bases unmatched: 10. The germline CDR1 and CDR2 sequences are MDHEN and SYDVKM. The CDR3 sequence: CASSFSGGQYPNYGYTF. CDR3 sequence (DNA): TGTGCCAGCAGTTTTTCAGGGGGTCAGTACCCTAACTATGGCTACACCTTC.

The chain joins TRBV7-2 to TRBJ2-7; 11 nucleotides match TRBD2. The CDR3 length is 16 residues. Germline V gives CDR1 SGHTA, CDR2 FQGNSA. The V segment lost 6 bases and the J segment 0 bases; nucleotides outside the gene matches: 7. The CDR3 DNA sequence: TGTGCCAGCAGACGACCGGGACTAGCGGACTCCTACGAGCAGTACTTC. This codes for CASRRPGLADSYEQYF.

The chain is built from TRBV6-5 and TRBJ2-7; 11 bases are shared with TRBD1. Germline lookup yields CDR1 MNHEY and CDR2 SVGAGI. V trimming: 5 bases; J trimming: 4 bases; junction bases outside the gene matches: 4. The CDR3 loop spans 14 amino acids. The CDR3 loop is CASSRTGGRYEQYF. CDR3 coding DNA: TGTGCCAGCAGTCGGACAGGGGGCAGGTACGAGCAGTACTTC.

The genes are TRBV19 and TRBJ1-2; D possibly corresponds to TRBD1 (5 bases). The CDR3 length is 13 residues. V was cut by 6 bases and J by 2 bases, with 10 bases left in between. CDR1 LNHDA and CDR2 SQIVND come from the germline V gene (reference sequence). The CDR3 coding sequence is TGTGCCAGTAGGCAGGGAGGAAACTATGGCTACACCTTC. Its protein product is CASRQGGNYGYTF.

The chain uses TRBV6-5 and TRBJ2-1; perhaps TRBD2 as D (5 bases). This CDR3 is built from 16 residues. Germline CDR1 is MNHEY and CDR2 is SVGAGI. Trimming removed 0 bases from V and 6 bases from J, with 15 bases in between. CDR3 region: CASSYSSLSLANEQFF. CDR3 DNA sequence: TGTGCCAGCAGTTACTCGAGTCTTTCCCTAGCCAATGAGCAGTTCTTC.

This clone has just one count. The J gene is TRBJ2-5, the V gene TRBV9; 7 positions agree with TRBD1. V lost 4 bases and J lost 1; bases outside the gene matches: 7. The CDR3 sequence is 15 residues long. Germline V gives CDR1 SGDLS, CDR2 YYNGEE. The CDR3: CASSPRTGRQETQYF. In DNA, the CDR3 is TGTGCCAGCAGCCCCCGGACAGGACGCCAAGAGACCCAGTACTTC.